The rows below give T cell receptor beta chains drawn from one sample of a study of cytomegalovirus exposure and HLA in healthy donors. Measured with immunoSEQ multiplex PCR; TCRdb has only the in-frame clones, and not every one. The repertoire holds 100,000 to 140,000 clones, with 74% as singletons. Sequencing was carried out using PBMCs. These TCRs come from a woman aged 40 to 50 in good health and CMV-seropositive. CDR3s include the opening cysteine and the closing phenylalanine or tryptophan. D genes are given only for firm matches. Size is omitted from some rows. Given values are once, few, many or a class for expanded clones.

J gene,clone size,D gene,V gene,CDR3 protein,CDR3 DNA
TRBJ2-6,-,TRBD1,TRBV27,CASGQGSGANVLTF,TGTGCCAGCGGACAGGGCTCTGGGGCCAACGTCCTGACTTTC
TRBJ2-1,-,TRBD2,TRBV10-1,CASSESLAGYNEQFF,TGCGCCAGCAGTGAGTCTTTAGCGGGGTACAATGAGCAGTTCTTC
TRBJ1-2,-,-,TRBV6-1,CASSEGNSLYGYTF,TGTGCCAGCAGTGAAGGAAACAGCCTCTATGGCTACACCTTC
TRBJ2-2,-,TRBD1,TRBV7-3,CASSPSRDRTYTGELFF,TGTGCCAGCAGCCCAAGCCGGGACAGGACGTACACCGGGGAGCTGTTTTTT
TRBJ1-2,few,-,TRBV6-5,CASRPRGINYGYTF,TGTGCCAGCAGACCCCGGGGGATAAACTATGGCTACACCTTC
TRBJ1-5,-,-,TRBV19,CASSAPGTNFYQPQHF,TGTGCCAGTAGTGCGCCCGGGACAAATTTCTATCAGCCCCAGCATTTT
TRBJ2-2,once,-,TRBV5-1,CASSSNSAWGANTGELFF,TGCGCCAGCAGCTCAAATTCCGCCTGGGGGGCGAACACCGGGGAGCTGTTTTTT
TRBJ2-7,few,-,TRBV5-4,CASSLKGTYEQYF,TGTGCCAGCAGCTTGAAGGGGACCTACGAGCAGTACTTC
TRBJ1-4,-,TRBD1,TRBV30,CAWRSGTDIYEKLFF,TGTGCCTGGAGATCCGGGACAGACATATATGAAAAACTGTTTTTT
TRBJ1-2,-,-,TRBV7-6,CASSLSGHLIAF,TGTGCCAGCAGCTTAAGTGGACACCTAATAGCCTTC
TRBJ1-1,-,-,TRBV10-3,CAITPQESGTEAFF,TGTGCCATCACCCCACAGGAGTCGGGCACTGAAGCTTTCTTT
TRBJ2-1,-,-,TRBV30,CAWRVYRNEQFF,TGTGCCTGGAGAGTGTACAGGAATGAGCAGTTCTTC
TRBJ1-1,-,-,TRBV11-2,CASSFRGFLNTEAFF,TGTGCCAGCAGCTTCAGGGGATTCCTGAACACTGAAGCTTTCTTT
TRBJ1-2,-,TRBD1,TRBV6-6,CASRQIPGQGDGYTF,TGTGCCAGCAGACAAATCCCGGGACAGGGTGATGGCTACACCTTC
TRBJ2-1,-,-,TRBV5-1,CASSLTGSDEQFF,TGCGCCAGCAGCCTAACAGGGTCCGATGAGCAGTTCTTC
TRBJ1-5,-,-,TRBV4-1,CASSPGLDQPQHF,TGCGCCAGCAGCCCCGGGTTGGATCAGCCCCAGCATTTT
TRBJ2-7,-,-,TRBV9,CASSVVGGTGEQYF,TGTGCCAGCAGCGTAGTAGGGGGAACCGGCGAGCAGTACTTC
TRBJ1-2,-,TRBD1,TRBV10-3,CAIHPEGLTGRYGYTF,TGTGCCATCCACCCAGAAGGCCTGACAGGGAGGTATGGCTACACCTTC
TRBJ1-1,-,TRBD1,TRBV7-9,CASSPSDRRYTEAFF,TGTGCCAGCAGCCCCTCGGACAGGAGATACACTGAAGCTTTCTTT
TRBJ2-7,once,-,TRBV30,CAWKPSGELYEQYF,TGTGCCTGGAAACCGTCAGGGGAACTTTACGAGCAGTACTTC
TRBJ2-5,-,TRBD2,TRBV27,CASSWRGGLGETQYF,TGTGCCAGCAGTTGGCGGGGGGGCCTGGGAGAGACCCAGTACTTC
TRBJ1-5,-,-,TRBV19,CASSFNAPPGQPQHF,TGTGCCAGTAGTTTTAATGCCCCTCCGGGTCAGCCCCAGCATTTT
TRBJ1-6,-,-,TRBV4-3,CASSRNRGNNSPLHF,TGCGCCAGCAGCCGGAACCGGGGTAATAATTCACCCCTCCACTTT
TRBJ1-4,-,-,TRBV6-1,CASGEINEKLFF,TGTGCCTCAGGGGAGATTAATGAAAAACTGTTTTTT
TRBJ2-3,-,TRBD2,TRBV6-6,CASSRGGPDTQYF,TGTGCCAGCAGTCGCGGGGGGCCCGATACGCAGTATTTT
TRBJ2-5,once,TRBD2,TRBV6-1,CASSERTSGGARTQYF,TGTGCCAGCAGTGAAAGGACTAGCGGGGGGGCAAGGACCCAGTACTTC
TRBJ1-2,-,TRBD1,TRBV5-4,CASSLNRGVYGYTF,TGTGCCAGCAGTTTGAACAGGGGGGTATATGGCTACACCTTC
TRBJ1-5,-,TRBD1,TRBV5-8,CASSFGQGVWNQPQHF,TGTGCCAGCAGCTTTGGCCAGGGGGTATGGAATCAGCCCCAGCATTTT
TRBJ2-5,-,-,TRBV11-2,CASSSQGTETQYF,TGTGCCAGCAGCTCCCAGGGGACGGAGACCCAGTACTTC
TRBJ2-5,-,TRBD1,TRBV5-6,CASSLQGASETQYF,TGTGCCAGCAGCTTACAGGGGGCATCAGAGACCCAGTACTTC
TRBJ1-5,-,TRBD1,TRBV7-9,CASSRTGDQPQHF,TGTGCCAGCAGCCGAACAGGGGATCAGCCCCAGCATTTT
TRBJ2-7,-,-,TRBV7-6,CASSLMVSAYEQYF,TGTGCCAGCAGCTTAATGGTGTCCGCCTACGAGCAGTACTTC
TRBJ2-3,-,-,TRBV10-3,CAISPDMASTDTQYF,TGTGCCATCAGTCCAGATATGGCTAGCACAGATACGCAGTATTTT
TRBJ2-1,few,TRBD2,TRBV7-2,CASSLSGGEHNEQFF,TGTGCCAGCAGCTTAAGCGGGGGGGAACACAATGAGCAGTTCTTC
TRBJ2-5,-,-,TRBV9,CASSPGIQETQYF,TGTGCCAGCAGCCCCGGGATTCAAGAGACCCAGTACTTC
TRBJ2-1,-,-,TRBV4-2,CASSHRAAEYNEQFF,TGTGCCAGCAGCCACCGAGCGGCGGAGTACAATGAGCAGTTCTTC
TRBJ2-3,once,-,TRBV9,CASSATTTSTDTQYF,TGTGCCAGCAGCGCTACGACAACCAGCACAGATACGCAGTATTTT
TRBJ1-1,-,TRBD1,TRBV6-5,CASSRGLGTEAFF,TGTGCCAGCTCCAGGGGGTTGGGCACTGAAGCTTTCTTT
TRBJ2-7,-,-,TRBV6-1,CASRGQYEQYF,TGTGCCAGCAGAGGACAGTACGAGCAGTACTTC
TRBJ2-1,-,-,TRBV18,CASSKTSSNEQFF,TGTGCCAGCTCAAAAACTAGCTCCAATGAGCAGTTCTTC
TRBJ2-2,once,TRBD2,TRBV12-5,CASGRTWTSGGSTGELFF,TGTGCTAGTGGTCGAACCTGGACTAGCGGGGGTAGTACCGGGGAGCTGTTTTTT
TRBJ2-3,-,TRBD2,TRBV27,CASSLTSGGTEYF,TGTGCCAGCAGTTTGACTAGCGGGGGGACGGAGTATTTT
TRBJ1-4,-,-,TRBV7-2,CASSTNRPPGEKLFF,TGTGCCAGCAGCACCAACAGGCCCCCTGGGGAAAAACTGTTTTTT
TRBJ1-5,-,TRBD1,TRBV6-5,CASSYGTGGNQPQHF,TGTGCCAGCAGCTACGGGACAGGTGGGAATCAGCCCCAGCATTTT
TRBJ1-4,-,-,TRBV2,CASSAMTGLNEKLFF,TGTGCCAGCAGTGCCATGACAGGACTGAATGAAAAACTGTTTTTT
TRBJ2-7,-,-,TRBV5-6,CASSPTGFRAYEQYF,TGTGCCAGCAGTCCTACAGGGTTTAGAGCCTACGAGCAGTACTTC
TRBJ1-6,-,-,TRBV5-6,CASSLYYNSPLHF,TGTGCCAGCAGCTTGTACTATAATTCACCCCTCCACTTT
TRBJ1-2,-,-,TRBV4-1,CASSLVSTLSGYTF,TGCGCCAGCAGCCTCGTGAGTACCTTGTCTGGCTACACCTTC
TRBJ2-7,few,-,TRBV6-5,CASSSNRVEQYF,TGTGCCAGCAGTTCCAACAGGGTTGAGCAGTACTTC
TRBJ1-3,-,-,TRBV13,CASSPRNWANTIYF,TGTGCCAGCAGCCCCCGCAATTGGGCAAACACCATATATTTT